This T cell receptor beta chain was sequenced for a study of blood T cells in healthy people across ages. Primers used in a second PCR of about 6 to 11 cycles were a sample-barcoded 5' primer and a J-beta primer mix. CDR3-containing paired-end reads numbered at least 2.5 million in each sample. A single record per CDR3 protein comes from TCRdb applying MiXCR to the 5' RACE reads. The sample has about 1 million distinct CDR3 sequences, under 45% seen once. In regard to this clonotype: What it binds is unknown.

Study findings and constraints: Diversity estimates from one million T cells were considered underestimates. Comparison with aged donors showed that long-lived donors had more naive CD4+ cells and higher diversity. Observed TCR beta diversity per million T cells went down as age went up. This fall followed a roughly linear course with age.

The sequence was collected from a woman aged 55-69 years in good health. The sequenced material came from blood.

Here the CDR3 reads CASSFGLAGRPYEQYF. CDR3 DNA sequence: TGTGCCAGCAGCTTCGGACTAGCGGGTAGACCCTACGAGCAGTACTTC. The V gene is TRBV7-2, the J gene TRBJ2-7; TRBD2 matches at 11 bases. The length of the CDR3 is 16 residues. Germline V gene sequence: CDR1 SGHTA, CDR2 FQGNSA. Losses at the gene ends were 3 bases for V and 2 bases for J; bases not matched to a gene: 6.